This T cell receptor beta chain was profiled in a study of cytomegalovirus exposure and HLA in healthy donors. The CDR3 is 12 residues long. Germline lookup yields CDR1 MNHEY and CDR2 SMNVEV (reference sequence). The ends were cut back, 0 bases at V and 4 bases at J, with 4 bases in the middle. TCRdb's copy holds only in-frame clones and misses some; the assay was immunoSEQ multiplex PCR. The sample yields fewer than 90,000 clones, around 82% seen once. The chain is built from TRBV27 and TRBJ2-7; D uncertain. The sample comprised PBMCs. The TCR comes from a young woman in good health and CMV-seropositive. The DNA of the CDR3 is TGTGCCAGCAGTTTATCTCTATACGAGCAGTACTTC. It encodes CASSLSLYEQYF.